The rows below give T cell receptor beta chains drawn from one sample of a study of OX40 agonist ivuxolimab in advanced cancers. Measured with immunoSEQ multiplex PCR; TCRdb has only the in-frame clones, and not every one. In the table there are tens of thousands of clones, around 85% of which are singletons. Sequences were derived from CD4+ or CD8+ T cells sorted from blood, sampled in a trial of the OX40 agonist ivuxolimab. These receptors all stem from an adult with an advanced solid tumor such as melanoma, head and neck, liver or kidney cancer. Both conserved end residues are part of each CDR3. D genes are given only for firm matches. Only some rows state a clone size, as once, few, many or a class for expanded clones.

j_call d_call v_call clone_size cdr3_aa cdr3_nt
TRBJ2-6 TRBD1 TRBV18 NA CASSPWDRSSGANVLTF TGTGCCAGCTCACCGTGGGACAGGAGCTCTGGGGCCAACGTCCTGACTTTC
TRBJ1-6 TRBD1 TRBV4-1 NA CASSQWDRNSPLHF TGCGCCAGCAGCCAATGGGACAGAAATTCACCCCTCCACTTT
TRBJ2-7 TRBD2 TRBV5-1 NA CASSLELAGSYEQYF TGCGCCAGCAGCTTGGAACTAGCGGGGTCCTACGAGCAGTACTTC
TRBJ1-4 NA TRBV19 NA CASSPGRRDEKLFF TGTGCCAGTAGTCCGGGGCGGAGGGATGAAAAACTGTTTTTT
TRBJ1-3 TRBD1 TRBV30 NA CAWSTLQGARGNTIYF TGTGCCTGGAGTACACTACAGGGGGCGCGAGGAAACACCATATATTTT
TRBJ2-3 TRBD2 TRBV7-4 NA CASSLRRASGATDTQYF TGTGCCAGCAGCTTACGCCGCGCTAGCGGGGCCACAGATACGCAGTATTTT
TRBJ2-3 NA TRBV27 NA CASSPNPRGPTISTDTQYF TGTGCCAGCAGTCCAAATCCCCGGGGACCGACGATATCCACAGATACGCAGTATTTT
TRBJ1-1 TRBD1 TRBV27 NA CASRWGQGVTEAFF TGTGCCAGCAGGTGGGGACAGGGGGTAACTGAAGCTTTCTTT
TRBJ2-3 NA TRBV10-1 NA CASSSGLDTQYF TGCGCCAGCAGTTCGGGGTTGGATACGCAGTATTTT
TRBJ2-3 TRBD2 TRBV6-4 NA CASSPLAGVTDTQYF TGTGCCAGCAGCCCTCTAGCGGGGGTGACAGATACGCAGTATTTT
TRBJ1-5 TRBD1 TRBV7-2 NA CASSFAGQGVGKPQHF TGTGCCAGCAGCTTTGCGGGACAGGGGGTCGGAAAGCCCCAGCATTTT
TRBJ1-2 NA TRBV11-2 few CASSSRGYGYTF TGTGCCAGCAGCTCCCGTGGGTATGGCTACACCTTC
TRBJ2-3 TRBD1 TRBV5-1 NA CASSLGTGGDTQYF TGCGCCAGCAGCTTGGGGACAGGGGGAGATACGCAGTATTTT
TRBJ1-2 TRBD1 TRBV5-1 NA CASSLAGQAFYGYTF TGCGCCAGCAGCTTGGCGGGACAGGCCTTTTATGGCTACACCTTC
TRBJ1-4 NA TRBV19 NA CASRWKAPNEKLFF TGTGCCAGTAGATGGAAAGCCCCAAATGAAAAACTGTTTTTT
TRBJ1-5 NA TRBV27 NA CASSLIGFSNQPQHF TGTGCCAGCAGTTTAATCGGATTTAGCAATCAGCCCCAGCATTTT
TRBJ2-3 TRBD2 TRBV6-4 NA CASSKVAGGSTDTQYF TGTGCCAGCAGCAAAGTAGCGGGGGGGAGTACAGATACGCAGTATTTT
TRBJ2-1 TRBD2 TRBV12-5 few CASANSGGTYNEQFF TGTGCTAGTGCAAATAGCGGGGGGACCTACAATGAGCAGTTCTTC
TRBJ1-4 TRBD1 TRBV9 NA CASSPGQGGKLFF TGTGCCAGCAGCCCGGGACAGGGGGGAAAACTGTTTTTT
TRBJ2-1 NA TRBV29-1 NA CSVNEQFF TGCAGCGTTAATGAGCAGTTCTTC
TRBJ2-6 TRBD1 TRBV30 NA CAWRTGGTGANVLTF TGTGCCTGGCGGACAGGGGGAACTGGGGCCAACGTCCTGACTTTC
TRBJ1-5 NA TRBV19 NA CASRSGGASNQPQHF TGTGCCAGTAGATCCGGTGGAGCTAGCAATCAGCCCCAGCATTTT
TRBJ2-2 NA TRBV7-3 NA CASSLVPGAGELFF TGTGCCAGCAGCTTAGTTCCAGGTGCTGGGGAGCTGTTTTTT
TRBJ1-1 NA TRBV11-2 NA CASSFGGFLAFF TGTGCCAGCAGCTTCGGAGGGTTTTTGGCTTTCTTT
TRBJ1-3 NA TRBV14 NA CASSQDIVAAGNTIYF TGTGCCAGCAGCCAAGATATAGTGGCAGCTGGAAACACCATATATTTT
TRBJ2-7 NA TRBV19 NA CASSLRQTPYEQYF TGTGCCAGTAGTCTCAGACAGACCCCCTACGAGCAGTACTTC
TRBJ1-2 NA TRBV6-1 NA CASRAGSRSLHGYTF TGTGCCAGCCGTGCGGGGAGCAGGTCTCTCCATGGCTACACCTTC
TRBJ2-5 NA TRBV6-1 NA CASRQGLGQETQYF TGTGCCAGCAGGCAGGGACTGGGCCAAGAGACCCAGTACTTC
TRBJ1-5 NA TRBV5-8 few CASTTRRARQPQHF TGTGCCAGCACAACGAGGCGGGCGAGGCAGCCCCAGCATTTT
TRBJ1-5 NA TRBV6-5 NA CASSESRPQHF TGTGCCAGCAGTGAATCCCGGCCCCAGCATTTT
TRBJ2-2 NA TRBV15 NA CATSRGRHNSDRELFF TGTGCCACCAGCAGAGGTCGTCATAACTCTGACCGGGAGCTGTTTTTT
TRBJ1-2 NA TRBV9 NA CASSSWDGYGYTF TGTGCCAGCAGCTCCTGGGATGGCTATGGCTACACCTTC
TRBJ1-6 TRBD1 TRBV19 NA CASSIYDRGQGYSPLHF TGTGCCAGTAGTATATACGACCGGGGACAGGGCTATTCACCCCTCCACTTT
TRBJ2-3 NA TRBV5-1 NA CASSPVGYHVVGTDTQYF TGCGCCAGCAGCCCGGTCGGGTACCACGTTGTGGGCACAGATACGCAGTATTTT
TRBJ2-1 NA TRBV19 NA CASSPRGGYYNEQFF TGTGCCAGTAGTCCCCGGGGCGGGTATTACAATGAGCAGTTCTTC
TRBJ2-2 TRBD1 TRBV10-2 NA CASRLTGGLGELFF TGCGCCAGCAGACTGACAGGGGGTCTCGGGGAGCTGTTTTTT
TRBJ2-5 NA TRBV5-1 NA CASSLLIGPRETQYF TGCGCCAGCAGCTTGTTGATAGGTCCCCGGGAGACCCAGTACTTC
TRBJ2-3 NA TRBV13 NA CASSLSSNTDTQYF TGTGCCAGCAGCTTATCATCTAACACAGATACGCAGTATTTT
TRBJ1-4 NA TRBV30 NA CAWSGGESKKLFF TGTGCCTGGAGTGGTGGGGAGTCGAAAAAACTGTTTTTT
TRBJ2-5 TRBD2 TRBV18 NA CASSPPGLYQETQYF TGTGCCAGCTCGCCTCCGGGACTATACCAAGAGACCCAGTACTTC